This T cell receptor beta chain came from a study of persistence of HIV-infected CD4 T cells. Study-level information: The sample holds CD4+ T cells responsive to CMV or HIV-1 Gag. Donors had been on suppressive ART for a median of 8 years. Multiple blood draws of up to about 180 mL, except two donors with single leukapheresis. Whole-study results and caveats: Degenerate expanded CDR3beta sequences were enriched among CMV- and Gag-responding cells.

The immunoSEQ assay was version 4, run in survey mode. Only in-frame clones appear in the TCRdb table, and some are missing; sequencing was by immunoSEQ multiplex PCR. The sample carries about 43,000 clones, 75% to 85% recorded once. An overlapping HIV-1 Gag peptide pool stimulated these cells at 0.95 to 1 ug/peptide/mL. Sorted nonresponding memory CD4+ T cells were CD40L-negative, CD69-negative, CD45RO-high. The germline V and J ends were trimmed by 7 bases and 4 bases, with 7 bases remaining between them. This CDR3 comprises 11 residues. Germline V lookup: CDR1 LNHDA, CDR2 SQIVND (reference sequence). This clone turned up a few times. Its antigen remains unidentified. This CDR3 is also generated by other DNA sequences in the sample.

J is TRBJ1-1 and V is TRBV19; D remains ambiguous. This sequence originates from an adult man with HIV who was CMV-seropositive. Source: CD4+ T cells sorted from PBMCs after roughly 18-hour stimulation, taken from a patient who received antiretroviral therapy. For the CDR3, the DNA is TGTGCCAGTATTGGGAGCACTGAAGCTTTCTTT. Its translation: CASIGSTEAFF.